This T cell receptor beta chain derives from a study of cytomegalovirus exposure and HLA in healthy donors. Findings and limits, study-wide: Previous analysis showed most TCR beta V segments were productive about 87% or about 30% of the time.

The PCR made use of 60 Vbeta and 13 Jbeta primers. Sequencing was performed with immunoSEQ multiplex PCR; in TCRdb, only in-frame clones are kept and a portion is missing. Of tens of thousands of clones in the sample, approximately 80% are singletons; the top ten hold approximately 3.4%. This clone occurred a few times. Its antigen is undetermined. V was cut by 5 bases and J by 5 bases, with 15 bases left in between. The CDR3 has 14 amino acids. Germline CDR1 is SEHNR and CDR2 is FQNEAQ (reference sequence). The receptor was isolated from a woman aged 40 to 50 in good health and CMV-seropositive. V gene TRBV7-9 combines with J gene TRBJ1-1, with D hard to call. The sequencing input was PBMCs. As DNA, the CDR3 is TGTGCCAGCAGCCACGAGGGAGGGAGAACTGAAGCTTTCTTT. Amino acids: CASSHEGGRTEAFF. Combining the CDR3 with reference TRBV7-9 and TRBJ1-1 gives the whole variable domain DTGVSQNPRHKITKRGQNVTFRCDPISEHNRLYWYRQTLGQGPEFLTYFQNEAQLEKSRLLSDRFSAERPKGSFSTLEIQRTEQGDSAMYLCASSHEGGRTEAFFGQGTRLTVV.